This T cell receptor beta chain is from a study of Ad26.COV2.S vaccination and SARS-CoV-2 variants. Treatment here: roughly 20 received Ad26.COV2.S at low or high dose, single or two shots; about 5 received placebo; per-sample allocation not given. Vaccine and placebo recipients were sampled on day 63 after the first injection. The sample came from a Boston adult aged 18-55 years. The CDR3 loop spans 15 amino acids. V lost 6 bases and J lost 2; bases outside the gene matches: 5. From germline, CDR1 is LGHDT and CDR2 YNNKEL (reference sequence). Profiled with immunoSEQ multiplex PCR; TCRdb holds only in-frame clones, not every one. In the table there are 380,000 or so clones, approximately 83% of which are singletons.

The chain has TRBV3-1 (or the pseudogene TRBV3-2) and TRBJ2-1; TRBD2 aligns across 9 bases. The clonotype was recovered from a person aged 18 to 65 who received the Ad26.COV2.S COVID-19 vaccine or a placebo. The source material was peripheral blood, sampled in a trial of Ad26.COV2.S vaccine versus placebo. CDR3 amino acids: CASRPVAGAYNEQFF. CDR3 nucleotides: TGTGCCAGCAGACCCGTAGCGGGGGCCTACAATGAGCAGTTCTTC.